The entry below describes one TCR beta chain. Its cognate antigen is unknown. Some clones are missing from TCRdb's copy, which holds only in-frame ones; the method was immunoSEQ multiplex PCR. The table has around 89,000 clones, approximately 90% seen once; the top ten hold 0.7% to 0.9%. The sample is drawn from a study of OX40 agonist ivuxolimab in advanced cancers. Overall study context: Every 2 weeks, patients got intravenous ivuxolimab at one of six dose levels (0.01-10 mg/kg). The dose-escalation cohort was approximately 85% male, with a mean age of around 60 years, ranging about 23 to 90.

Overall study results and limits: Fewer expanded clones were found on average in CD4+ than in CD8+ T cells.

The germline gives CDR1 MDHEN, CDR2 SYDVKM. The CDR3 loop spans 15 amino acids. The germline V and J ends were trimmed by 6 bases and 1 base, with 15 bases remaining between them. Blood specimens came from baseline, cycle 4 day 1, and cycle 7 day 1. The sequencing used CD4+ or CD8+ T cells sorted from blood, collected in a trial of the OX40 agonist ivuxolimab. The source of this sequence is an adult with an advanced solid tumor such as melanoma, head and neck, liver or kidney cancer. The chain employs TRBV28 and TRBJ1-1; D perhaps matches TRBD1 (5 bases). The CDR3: CASSPLSTANTEAFF. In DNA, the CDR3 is TGTGCCAGCAGCCCCCTCTCGACAGCGAACACTGAAGCTTTCTTT.